A single sample is the source of the 14 T cell receptor beta chains below, sequenced in a study of Tregs in tolerant kidney transplant recipients. This table comes from immunoSEQ multiplex PCR, and its TCRdb copy is limited to in-frame clones, with some not included. This specimen shows about 48,000 clones; the ten leading clones hold 0.7% to 0.95%. Sequenced material: CD4+ T cells from blood, taken before the transplant. These receptors were taken from a human donor who received a combined kidney and bone marrow transplant.

In the case of this clone: The CDR3 end is not reached by the read, which stops 3 residues before it; the germline J gene fills it in. The genes are TRBV6-1 and TRBJ2-1; TRBD1 might be the D (5 bases). Germline V gene data show CDR1 as MNHNS and CDR2 as SASEGT. The CDR3 has 15 amino acids. V lost 1 base to trimming and J lost 6 bases, with 13 bases between them. CDR3 protein: CASSEVYRLTNEQFF. The sequenced part of the CDR3 DNA is TGTGCCAGCAGTGAAGTGTACAGGTTGACCAATGAG.

As for this clone: The sequence runs out 3 residues before the end of the CDR3; the remainder is reconstructed from the germline J gene. The chain couples TRBV5-1 to TRBJ2-1; TRBD2 matches at 13 bases. Germline V gene sequence: CDR1 SGHRS, CDR2 YFSETQ. After removal of 5 bases from V and 8 bases from J, the junction contained 4 bases not matched to a gene. This CDR3 is built from 14 residues. The sequenced CDR3 bases are TGCGCCAGCAGAGGACTAGCGGGAGTCGATGAG. Its translation is CASRGLAGVDE. The entire CDR3 is CASRGLAGVDEQFF. Full variable domain (outside the CDR3, taken from reference TRBV5-1 and TRBJ2-1): KAGVTQTPRYLIKTRGQQVTLSCSPISGHRSVSWYQQTPGQGLQFLFEYFSETQRNKGNFPGRFSGRQFSNSRSEMNVSTLELGDSALYLCASRGLAGVDEQFFGPGTRLTVL.

In regard to this clone: The read gets to within 3 residues of the CDR3 end, and the germline J gene fills in the rest. V usage is TRBV19 and J usage is TRBJ1-2, with D perhaps TRBD1 (5 bases). CDR1 is LNHDA and CDR2 is SQIVND in the germline V gene (reference sequence). Trimming shortened V by 5 bases and J by 4 bases, and 17 bases separated the two germline ends. The CDR3 is made up of 15 amino acids. The sequenced part of the CDR3 DNA is TGTGCCAGTAGTTCATCCAGGGTTTTTACCTATGGC. It is translated as CASSSSRVFTYG. The complete CDR3 sequence is CASSSSRVFTYGYTF.

Worth noting for this clone: The read stops 3 residues short of the end of the CDR3; the missing end is completed from the germline J gene. The chain has TRBV19 and TRBJ2-7; 11 bases fit TRBD2. Germline CDR1 LNHDA, CDR2 SQIVND (reference sequence). CDR3 length equals 17 residues. Unmatched junction bases numbered 9, after V lost 2 bases and J lost 3 bases. CDR3 DNA (partial): TGTGCCAGTAGTATAAAGGGGCTAGCGGGAGGAGTCTACGAG. This codes for CASSIKGLAGGVYE. The CDR3 in its entirety is CASSIKGLAGGVYEQYF.

Points on this clone: The CDR3 end lies 3 residues beyond the end of the read and is filled in from the germline J gene. The chain uses TRBV15 and TRBJ1-4; D possibly corresponds to TRBD1 (6 bases). The V end was cut by 5 bases, the J end by 3 bases, with 16 bases between. Per germline, CDR1 LNHNV and CDR2 YYDKDF (reference sequence). This CDR3 region has 16 residues. The sequenced part of the CDR3 DNA is TGTGCCACCAGCGGAGGGACATTGCCCTCTAATGAAAAA. Translation: CATSGGTLPSNEK. The entire CDR3 reads CATSGGTLPSNEKLFF.

On this clone itself: The sequence runs out 3 residues before the end of the CDR3; the remainder is reconstructed from the germline J gene. This rearrangement joins TRBV20-1 to TRBJ2-7, with a weak D call TRBD2 (6 bases). Trimming stripped 6 bases from V and 3 bases from J, with 12 bases between. From germline, CDR1 is DFQATT and CDR2 SNEGSKA (reference sequence). CDR3 size: 12 residues. The CDR3 reads CSANDGGYEQYF. The CDR3 DNA, read in part, is TGCAGTGCCAACGACGGGGGCTACGAG.

CDR3 bases read: TGTGCCAGCAGCTCTGGGGCGCCCGGGGAG. Protein: CASSSGAPGE. The whole CDR3 sequence reads CASSSGAPGELFF. The chain carries TRBV7-9 and TRBJ2-2; a possible D gene is TRBD1 (5 bases). The CDR3 is cut off 3 residues early in the read; its end comes from the germline J gene. Deletions cut 4 bases from V and 6 bases from J, with 9 bases between. CDR1 and CDR2 (germline): SEHNR, FQNEAQ (reference sequence). This CDR3 has 13 residues. Variable domain in full (rest from reference TRBV7-9 and TRBJ2-2): DTGVSQNPRHKITKRGQNVTFRCDPISEHNRLYWYRQTLGQGPEFLTYFQNEAQLEKSRLLSDRFSAERPKGSFSTLEIQRTEQGDSAMYLCASSSGAPGELFFGEGSRLTVL.

Turning to this clone: The sequence runs out 3 residues before the end of the CDR3; the remainder is reconstructed from the germline J gene. This rearrangement joins TRBV23-1 to TRBJ2-7, with 9 bases matching TRBD1. TRBV23-1 is an ORF for which the function is uncertain. The CDR3 has 15 amino acids. The junction had 5 bases not matched to a gene; V was cut back by 0 bases and J by 5 bases. The CDR3 DNA, read in part, is TGCGCCAGCAGTCAATCGGACAGGGGAGAGAACGAG. Translation gives CASSQSDRGENE. The whole CDR3 sequence is CASSQSDRGENEQYF.

As concerns this clone: The CDR3 is cut off 3 residues early in the read; its end comes from the germline J gene. The chain carries TRBV7-2 and TRBJ1-4; 9 bases line up with TRBD1. V shed 0 bases and J 9 bases; nucleotides not matched to a gene: 2. The germline CDR1 and CDR2 sequences are SGHTA and FQGNSA. This CDR3 contains 14 residues. The DNA read from the CDR3 is TGTGCCAGCAGCTTAGCGGGGACAGGGAAAAAA. It is translated as CASSLAGTGKK. The whole CDR3 sequence is CASSLAGTGKKLFF.

About this clone: The read ends 3 residues before the CDR3 terminus; that terminus is restored from the germline J gene. The chain couples TRBV7-2 to TRBJ2-5; no clear D. Germline V CDR1 and CDR2: SGHTA, FQGNSA. The CDR3 length is 12 residues. V was clipped by 4 bases and J by 4 bases, with 7 bases between them. The CDR3 loop reads CASSSEVETQYF. CDR3 DNA (partial): TGTGCCAGCAGCTCCGAGGTAGAGACC.

Comments on this clone: The CDR3 is cut off 3 residues early in the read; its end comes from the germline J gene. V is TRBV7-6 and J is TRBJ1-1, with a weak D call TRBD1 (5 bases). Germline CDR1 is SGHVS and CDR2 is FNYEAQ. V lost 2 bases and J 1 base, leaving 11 bases between the germline ends. The CDR3 is 15 residues long. The CDR3 sequence: CASSLLGGENTEAFF. CDR3 bases read: TGTGCCAGCAGCTTACTGGGAGGGGAGAACACTGAA.

Points on this clone: The read halts 3 residues ahead of the CDR3 end, with the missing end drawn from the germline J gene. V usage is TRBV20-1 and J usage is TRBJ2-3; 8 bases are shared with TRBD2. Germline lookup yields CDR1 DFQATT and CDR2 SNEGSKA (reference sequence). The CDR3 length is 15 residues. Losses at the gene ends were 2 bases for V and 6 bases for J; bases not matched to a gene: 10. The CDR3 protein is CSARPGGVIRDTQYF. The DNA read from the CDR3 is TGCAGTGCTAGACCCGGGGGGGTAATAAGGGATACG.

A remark on this clone: The read halts 3 residues ahead of the CDR3 end, with the missing end drawn from the germline J gene. The rearrangement uses TRBV19 and TRBJ1-4; D remains unclear. Trimming removed 1 base from V and 0 bases from J, with 6 bases in between. Germline CDR1 reads LNHDA; CDR2 reads SQIVND (reference sequence). The CDR3 is 15 residues long. Here the CDR3 reads CASSIVASTNEKLFF. The CDR3 DNA, read in part, is TGTGCCAGTAGTATAGTAGCCTCAACTAATGAAAAA. Variable domain in full (rest from reference TRBV19 and TRBJ1-4): DGGITQSPKYLFRKEGQNVTLSCEQNLNHDAMYWYRQDPGQGLRLIYYSQIVNDFQKGDIAEGYSVSREKKESFPLTVTSAQKNPTAFYLCASSIVASTNEKLFFGSGTQLSVL.

Regarding this clone: Read coverage stops 3 residues before the CDR3 terminus; the germline J gene supplies the remainder. The V gene is TRBV6-1, the J gene TRBJ2-7; weak D call: TRBD1 (6 bases). Germline V gene sequence: CDR1 MNHNS, CDR2 SASEGT. V was clipped by 3 bases and J by 2 bases, with 8 bases between them. This CDR3 has 13 amino acids. The DNA read from the CDR3 is TGTGCCAGCAGTGATGGACAGACCTACGAG. Translated: CASSDGQTYE. The entire CDR3 sequence reads CASSDGQTYEQYF.